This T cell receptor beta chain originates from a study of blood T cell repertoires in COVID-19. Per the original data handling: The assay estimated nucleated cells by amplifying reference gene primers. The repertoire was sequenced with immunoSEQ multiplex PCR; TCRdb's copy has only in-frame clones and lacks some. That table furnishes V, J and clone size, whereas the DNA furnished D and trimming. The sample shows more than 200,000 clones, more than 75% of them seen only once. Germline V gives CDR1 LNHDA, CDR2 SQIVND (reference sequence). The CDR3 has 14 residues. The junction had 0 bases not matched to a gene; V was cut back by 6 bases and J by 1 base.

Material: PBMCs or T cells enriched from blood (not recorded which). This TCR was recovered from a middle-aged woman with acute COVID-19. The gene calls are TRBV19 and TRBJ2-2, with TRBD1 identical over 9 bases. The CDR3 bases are TGTGCCAGTAGGGACAGGGGGAACACCGGGGAGCTGTTTTTT. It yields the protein CASRDRGNTGELFF.